The following is a T cell receptor beta chain sequence with its context. The antigen it recognizes is unknown. No qualities accompany the bases; no much larger clone lies one base away. Patients with a history of autoimmune disease or receiving systemic immunosuppression were excluded from the trial. In every dose cohort, peripheral blood was drawn for TCR sequencing at baseline, cycle 4 day 1, and cycle 7 day 1. The samples were taken from a phase I, first-in-human, multicenter, open-label dose-escalation trial of ivuxolimab. Adults with locally advanced or metastatic head and neck squamous cell, hepatocellular, melanoma or renal cell carcinoma were enrolled in the trial. CD4+ and CD8+ T cells were sorted separately from peripheral blood before TCR sequencing. The data are from a study of OX40 agonist ivuxolimab in advanced cancers. For the wider study: Ivuxolimab was a fully human IgG2 agonistic monoclonal antibody targeting the costimulatory receptor OX40 (CD134). The dose-escalation cohort was almost 85% male with a mean age of about 58 years, ranging from about 20 to 85. Intravenous ivuxolimab was administered to patients every 2 weeks at six dose levels: 0.01, 0.1, 0.3, 1.5, 3 and 10 mg/kg. Peripheral TCRbeta sequencing was intended to test whether TCR sequence diversity was altered and clonal T-cell expansion was caused by ivuxolimab. Patients were allowed to have had prior anti-PD-1, anti-PD-L1 or anti-CTLA-4 therapy, and roughly 40% of the dose-escalation patients had previously received checkpoint inhibitors. Among the 52 dose-escalation patients, around 19 had hepatocellular carcinoma, around 15 melanoma, 9 renal cell carcinoma and 9 head and neck cancer. Partial responses occurred in three dose-escalation patients, of whom one had hepatocellular carcinoma and two had cutaneous melanoma. The paper reports the monotherapy dose-escalation portion (N of about 54 patients) of the phase I ivuxolimab trial. General findings and caveats noted by the study authors: In partial responders in the 0.1-3.0 mg/kg groups, normalized peripheral clonal expansion was found to be among the lowest, especially among CD8+ T cells. The antigen specificity of the clonally expanded peripheral T cells was not determined. Low levels of normalized T-cell clonal expansion were also seen in some patients who did not respond. After ivuxolimab, CD8+ T cells had more expanded clones than CD4+ T cells on average. At doses of 0.1 to 3.0 mg/kg, clonal expansion of both CD4+ and CD8+ T cells in blood was seen between baseline and week 6.

The germline V gene (reference sequence) sets CDR1 to SGHAT and CDR2 to FQDESV. V gives up 1 base and J gives up 9 bases, and the segment between their germline ends measures 13 bases. CDR3 length: 15 amino acids, cysteine to phenylalanine. Left in the record is the CDR3 DNA by itself, 45 bases read in frame from the first base. To sequence the TCRbeta CDR3 region, genomic DNA was isolated from the sorted cells. TCRbeta CDR3 regions were sequenced using the immunoSEQ Assay. TCRdb holds this immuneACCESS table with in-frame rearrangements only. Some clones are missing; in checked studies, unresolved V genes explain under half, and the rest has no known cause. The sample profile shows 30,000 to 45,000 clones; about 81% of them were found once. Together, the top ten hold about 20% of the sample.

This receptor was identified in an adult with an advanced solid tumor such as melanoma, head and neck, liver or kidney cancer. The sequence is built from TRBV11-1 and TRBJ1-6, and possibly TRBD1, on 5 matching bases. Here the sequenced sample was CD4+ or CD8+ T cells sorted from blood, taken in a trial of the OX40 agonist ivuxolimab. Read as DNA, the sequence is TGTGCCAGCAGCTTAGTCGGGGGACGGGGTTCACCCCTCCACTTT. Its product reads: CASSLVGGRGSPLHF.